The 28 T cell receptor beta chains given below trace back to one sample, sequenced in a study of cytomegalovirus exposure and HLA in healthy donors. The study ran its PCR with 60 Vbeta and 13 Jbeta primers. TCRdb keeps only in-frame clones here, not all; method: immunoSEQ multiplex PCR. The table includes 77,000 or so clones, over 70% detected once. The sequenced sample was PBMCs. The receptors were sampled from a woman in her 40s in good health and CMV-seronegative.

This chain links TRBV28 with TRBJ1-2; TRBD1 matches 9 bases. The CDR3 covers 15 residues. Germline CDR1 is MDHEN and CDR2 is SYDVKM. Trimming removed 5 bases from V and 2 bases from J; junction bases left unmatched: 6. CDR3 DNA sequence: TGTGCCAGCAGTCGCCCGGACAGGGGCAACTATGGCTACACCTTC. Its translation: CASSRPDRGNYGYTF.

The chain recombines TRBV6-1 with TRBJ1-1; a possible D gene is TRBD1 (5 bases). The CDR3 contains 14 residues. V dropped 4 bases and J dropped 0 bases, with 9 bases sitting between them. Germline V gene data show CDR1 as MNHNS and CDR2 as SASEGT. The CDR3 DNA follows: TGTGCCAGCAGTGTTTCGGGGGTGAACACTGAAGCTTTCTTT. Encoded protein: CASSVSGVNTEAFF.

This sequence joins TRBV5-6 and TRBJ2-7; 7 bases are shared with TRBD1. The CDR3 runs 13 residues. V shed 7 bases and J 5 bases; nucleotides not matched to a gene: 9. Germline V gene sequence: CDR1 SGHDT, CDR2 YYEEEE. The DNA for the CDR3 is TGTGCCAGCCGAACTCGACAGGGAGACGAGCAGTACTTC. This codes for CASRTRQGDEQYF.

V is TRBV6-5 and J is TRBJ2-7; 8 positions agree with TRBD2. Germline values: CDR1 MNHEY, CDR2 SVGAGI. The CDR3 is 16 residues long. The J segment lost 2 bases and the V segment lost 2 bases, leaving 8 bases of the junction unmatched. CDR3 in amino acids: CASSYSEAGLAYEQYF. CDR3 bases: TGTGCCAGCAGTTACAGTGAGGCGGGACTAGCCTACGAGCAGTACTTC.

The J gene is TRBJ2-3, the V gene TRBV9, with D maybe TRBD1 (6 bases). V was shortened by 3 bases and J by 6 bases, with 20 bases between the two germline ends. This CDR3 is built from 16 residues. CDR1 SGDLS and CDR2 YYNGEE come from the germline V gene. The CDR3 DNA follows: TGTGCCAGCAGCGGTGGGGACCTCTTTAGGGGGGATACGCAGTATTTT. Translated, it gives CASSGGDLFRGDTQYF.

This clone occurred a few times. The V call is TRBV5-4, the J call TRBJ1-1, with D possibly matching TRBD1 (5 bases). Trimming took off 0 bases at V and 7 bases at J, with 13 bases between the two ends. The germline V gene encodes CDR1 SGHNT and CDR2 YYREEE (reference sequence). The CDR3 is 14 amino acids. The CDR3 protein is CASSLESRVIEAFF. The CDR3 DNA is TGTGCCAGCAGCTTGGAATCCAGGGTCATTGAAGCTTTCTTT.

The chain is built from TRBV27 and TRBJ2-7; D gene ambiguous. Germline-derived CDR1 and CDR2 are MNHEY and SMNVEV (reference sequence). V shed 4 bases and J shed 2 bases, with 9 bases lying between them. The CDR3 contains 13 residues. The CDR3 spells CASSSPLAYEQYF. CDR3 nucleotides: TGTGCCAGCAGTTCCCCCCTTGCCTACGAGCAGTACTTC.

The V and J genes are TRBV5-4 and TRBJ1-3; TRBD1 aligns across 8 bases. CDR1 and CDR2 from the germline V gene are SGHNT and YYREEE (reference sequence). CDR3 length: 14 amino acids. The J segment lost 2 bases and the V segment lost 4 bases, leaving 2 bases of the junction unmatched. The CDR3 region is CASSPGGTGNTIYF. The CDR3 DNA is TGTGCCAGCAGCCCAGGGGGCACTGGAAACACCATATATTTT.

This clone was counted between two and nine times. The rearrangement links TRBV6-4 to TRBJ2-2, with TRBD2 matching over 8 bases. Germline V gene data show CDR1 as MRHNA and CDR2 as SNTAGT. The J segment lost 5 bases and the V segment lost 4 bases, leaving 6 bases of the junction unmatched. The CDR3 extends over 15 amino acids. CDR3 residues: CASSGTSRETGELFF. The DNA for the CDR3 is TGTGCCAGCAGTGGGACTAGCCGGGAGACCGGGGAGCTGTTTTTT.

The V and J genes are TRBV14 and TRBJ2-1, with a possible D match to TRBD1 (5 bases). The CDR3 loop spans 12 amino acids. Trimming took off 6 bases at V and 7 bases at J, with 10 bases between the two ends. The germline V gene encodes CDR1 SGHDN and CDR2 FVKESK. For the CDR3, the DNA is TGTGCCAGCAGAAGGGCAGGGAATGAGCAGTTCTTC. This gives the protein CASRRAGNEQFF. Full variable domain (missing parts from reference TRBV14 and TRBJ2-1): EAGVTQFPSHSVIEKGQTVTLRCDPISGHDNLYWYRRVMGKEIKFLLHFVKESKQDESGMPNNRFLAERTGGTYSTLKVQPAELEDSGVYFCASRRAGNEQFFGPGTRLTVL.

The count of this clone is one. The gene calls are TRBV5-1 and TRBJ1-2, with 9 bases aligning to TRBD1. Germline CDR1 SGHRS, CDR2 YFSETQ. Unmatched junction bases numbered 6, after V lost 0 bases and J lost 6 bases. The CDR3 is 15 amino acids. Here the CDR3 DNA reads TGCGCCAGCAGCTTGGAACAGGGGGCAGTGGATGGCTACACCTTC. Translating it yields CASSLEQGAVDGYTF.

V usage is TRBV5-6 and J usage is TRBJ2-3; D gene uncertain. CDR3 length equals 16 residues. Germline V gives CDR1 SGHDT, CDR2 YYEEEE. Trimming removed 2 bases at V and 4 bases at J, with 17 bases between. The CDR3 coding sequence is TGTGCCAGCAGCTTAGGAGCCCTTCTGGTGGCAGATACGCAGTATTTT. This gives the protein CASSLGALLVADTQYF.

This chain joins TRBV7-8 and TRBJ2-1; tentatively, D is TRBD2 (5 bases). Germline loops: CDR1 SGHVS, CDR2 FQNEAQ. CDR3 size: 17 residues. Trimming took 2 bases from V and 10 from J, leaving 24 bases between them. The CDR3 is CASSLSTAGLPGHEQFF. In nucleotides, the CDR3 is TGTGCCAGCAGCTTAAGTACCGCGGGCTTGCCCGGGCACGAGCAGTTCTTC. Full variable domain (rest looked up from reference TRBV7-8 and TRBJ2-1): GAGVSQSPRYKVAKRGQDVALRCDPISGHVSLFWYQQALGQGPEFLTYFQNEAQLDKSGLPSDRFFAERPEGSVSTLKIQRTQQEDSAVYLCASSLSTAGLPGHEQFFGPGTRLTVL.

The DNA of the CDR3 is TGTGCCAGTAGTCTGGCGGGGGAAGCTTTCTTT. Protein: CASSLAGEAFF. The chain couples TRBV19 to TRBJ1-1; no definite D call. The V gene's germline CDR1 is LNHDA and CDR2 SQIVND (reference sequence). The CDR3 has 11 residues. V was shortened by 5 bases and J by 8 bases, with 9 bases between the two germline ends.

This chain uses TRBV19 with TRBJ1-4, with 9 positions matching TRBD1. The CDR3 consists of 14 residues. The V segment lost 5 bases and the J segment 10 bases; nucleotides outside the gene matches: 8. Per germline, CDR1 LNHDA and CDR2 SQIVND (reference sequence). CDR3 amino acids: CASSASPGQGKLFF. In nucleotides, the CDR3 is TGTGCCAGTAGTGCATCCCCGGGACAGGGAAAACTGTTTTTT.

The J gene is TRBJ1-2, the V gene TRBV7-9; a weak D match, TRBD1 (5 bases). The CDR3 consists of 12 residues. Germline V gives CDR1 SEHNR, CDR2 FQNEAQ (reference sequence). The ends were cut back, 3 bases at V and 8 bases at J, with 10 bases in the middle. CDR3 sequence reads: CASSFRGGGYTF. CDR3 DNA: TGTGCCAGCAGCTTTCGGGGGGGAGGCTACACCTTC. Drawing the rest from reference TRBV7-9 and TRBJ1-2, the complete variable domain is DTGVSQNPRHKITKRGQNVTFRCDPISEHNRLYWYRQTLGQGPEFLTYFQNEAQLEKSRLLSDRFSAERPKGSFSTLEIQRTEQGDSAMYLCASSFRGGGYTFGSGTRLTVV.

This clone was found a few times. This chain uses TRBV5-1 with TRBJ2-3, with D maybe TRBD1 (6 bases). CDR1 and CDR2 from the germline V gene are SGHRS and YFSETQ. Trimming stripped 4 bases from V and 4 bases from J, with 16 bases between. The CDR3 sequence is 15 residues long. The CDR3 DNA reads TGCGCCAGCAGCCAAGACACAGGGTACGCAGATACGCAGTATTTT. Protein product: CASSQDTGYADTQYF.

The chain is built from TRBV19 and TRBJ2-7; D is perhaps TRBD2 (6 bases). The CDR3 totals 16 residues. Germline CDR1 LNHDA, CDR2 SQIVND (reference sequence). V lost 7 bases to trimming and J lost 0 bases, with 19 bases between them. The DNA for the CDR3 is TGTGCCAGTACCCCAACCCAGGACGGGGGCTCCTACGAGCAGTACTTC. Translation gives CASTPTQDGGSYEQYF.

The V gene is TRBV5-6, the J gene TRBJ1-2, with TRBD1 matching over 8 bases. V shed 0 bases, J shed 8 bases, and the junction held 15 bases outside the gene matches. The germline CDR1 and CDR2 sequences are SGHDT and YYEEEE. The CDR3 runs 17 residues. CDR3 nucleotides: TGTGCCAGCAGCTTGGTGGGACAGGCTTTGACCTCGGGGGGCTACACCTTC. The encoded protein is CASSLVGQALTSGGYTF.

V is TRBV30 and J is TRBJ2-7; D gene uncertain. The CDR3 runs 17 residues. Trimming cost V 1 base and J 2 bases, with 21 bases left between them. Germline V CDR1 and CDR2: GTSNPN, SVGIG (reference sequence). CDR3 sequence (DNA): TGTGCCTGGAGTGGAACTTCAGTCCCTAGGTGGGCCTACGAGCAGTACTTC. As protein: CAWSGTSVPRWAYEQYF. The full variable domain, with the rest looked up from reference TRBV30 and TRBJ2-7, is SQTIHQWPATLVQPVGSPLSLECTVEGTSNPNLYWYRQAAGRGLQLLFYSVGIGQISSEVPQNLSASRPQDRQFILSSKKLLLSDSGFYLCAWSGTSVPRWAYEQYFGPGTRLTVT.

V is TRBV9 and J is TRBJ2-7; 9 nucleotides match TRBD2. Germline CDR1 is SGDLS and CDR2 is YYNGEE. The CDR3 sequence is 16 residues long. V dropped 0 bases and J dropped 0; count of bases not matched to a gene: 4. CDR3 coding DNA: TGTGCCAGCAGCGTAGACGCGGGGGGGAGCTCCTACGAGCAGTACTTC. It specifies CASSVDAGGSSYEQYF.

The CDR3 is CASSPPRPGREYGYTF. DNA of the CDR3: TGTGCCAGCTCACCACCGAGACCAGGGAGGGAGTATGGCTACACCTTC. The chain combines TRBV18 with TRBJ1-2; possible D gene TRBD1, 5 bases. Germline CDR1 reads KGHSH; CDR2 reads LQKENI. The V gene lost 0 bases and the J gene lost 5 bases, with 16 bases spanning the gap. The CDR3 is made up of 16 amino acids.

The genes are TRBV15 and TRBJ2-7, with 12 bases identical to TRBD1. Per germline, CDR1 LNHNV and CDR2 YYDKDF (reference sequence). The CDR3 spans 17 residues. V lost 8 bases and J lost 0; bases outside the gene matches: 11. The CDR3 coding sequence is TGTGCCACCGGAGCCGGGACAGGGGGCCTAAGCTCCTACGAGCAGTACTTC. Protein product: CATGAGTGGLSSYEQYF.

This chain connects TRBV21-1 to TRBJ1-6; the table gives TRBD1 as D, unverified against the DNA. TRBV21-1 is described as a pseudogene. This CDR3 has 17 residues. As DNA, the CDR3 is TGTGCCAGCAGCATCCCCAACGGGGACAGGGAAAATTCACCCCTCCACTTT. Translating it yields CASSIPNGDRENSPLHF.

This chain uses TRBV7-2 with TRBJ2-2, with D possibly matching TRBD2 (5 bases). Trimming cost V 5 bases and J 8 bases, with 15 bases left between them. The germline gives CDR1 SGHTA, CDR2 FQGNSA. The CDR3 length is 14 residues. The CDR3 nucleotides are TGTGCCAGCAGCGTCGAGGGCGAAGTGGGGGAGCTGTTTTTT. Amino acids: CASSVEGEVGELFF.

CDR3 nucleotides: TGTGCCAGCAGTGGGGACAGGAGCTACGAGCAGTACTTC. Its translation: CASSGDRSYEQYF. The genes are TRBV25-1 and TRBJ2-7, with 8 bases identical to TRBD1. The CDR3 totals 13 residues. J lost 3 bases, V lost 4 bases, and 2 bases had no gene match. Germline values: CDR1 MGHDK, CDR2 SYGVNS.

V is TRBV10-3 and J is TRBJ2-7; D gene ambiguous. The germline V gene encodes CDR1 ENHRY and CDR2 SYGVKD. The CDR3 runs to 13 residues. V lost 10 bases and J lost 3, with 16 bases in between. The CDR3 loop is CANSPERYYEQYF. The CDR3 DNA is TGTGCCAACTCCCCGGAGAGATACTACGAGCAGTACTTC.

DNA of the CDR3: TGTGCCAGCTCACCACGGGGACAGGGGAGCGAGCAGTACTTC. Its protein product is CASSPRGQGSEQYF. The genes are TRBV18 and TRBJ2-7; 10 bases agree with TRBD1. CDR3 size: 14 residues. CDR1 is KGHSH, CDR2 LQKENI, per germline. V lost 1 base and J lost 6; bases outside the gene matches: 3.